This T cell receptor beta chain stems from a study of cytomegalovirus exposure and HLA in healthy donors. Study details: Of the donors genotyped, 398 in all, about 80% fell in the Caucasian-associated ancestry cluster. Study conclusions and caveats: As a later analysis revealed, most CMV-associated TCR beta chains appeared HLA-restricted. CMV serostatus was the sole immune exposure information available.

PCR used 60 Vbeta primers and 13 Jbeta primers. TCRdb's table, derived via immunoSEQ multiplex PCR, lists solely in-frame clones and lacks some. The data hold 200,000 to 250,000 clones, with almost 85% observed a single time. The CDR3 sequence is 14 residues long. Trimming stripped 4 bases from V and 5 bases from J, with 14 bases between. Germline CDR1 and CDR2: SGHDN and FVKESK. This clone was detected only once. The antigen remains unidentified. This cohort consisted of healthy bone marrow donors. Material for sequencing was PBMCs. V gene TRBV14 combines with J gene TRBJ1-1, with D perhaps matching TRBD1 (5 bases). The TCR comes from a woman aged 40 to 55 in good health and CMV-seronegative. The CDR3 coding sequence is TGTGCCAGCAGCCTGGGGACTGGGCAAACTGAAGCTTTCTTT. This encodes CASSLGTGQTEAFF. Filled out from reference TRBV14 and TRBJ1-1, the complete variable domain reads EAGVTQFPSHSVIEKGQTVTLRCDPISGHDNLYWYRRVMGKEIKFLLHFVKESKQDESGMPNNRFLAERTGGTYSTLKVQPAELEDSGVYFCASSLGTGQTEAFFGQGTRLTVV.